Sequencing of this TCR beta chain was carried out in a study of cytomegalovirus exposure and HLA in healthy donors. General study points: Cytomegalovirus association was assigned to more than 150 TCR beta chains. A later analysis appeared to link common viral pathogens to several of the most significant clusters.

The CDR3 is 15 amino acids. V lost 4 bases, J lost 5 bases, and 17 bases lay in between. The V gene's germline CDR1 is LGHNA and CDR2 YSLEER. A remark on this clone: Its antigen remains unknown.

Use of 60 Vbeta and 13 Jbeta primers characterized the PCR. The table came from immunoSEQ multiplex PCR; TCRdb's copy has only in-frame clones and leaves some out. This sample has under 200,000 clones, with approximately 80% found just once. Sequenced sample: PBMCs. The clonotype was recovered from a woman between 25 and 40 years old in good health and CMV-seropositive. J is TRBJ2-5 and V is TRBV4-3, with D perhaps matching TRBD2 (6 bases). The CDR3 spells CASSPRWRGGETQYF. The DNA for the CDR3 is TGCGCCAGCAGCCCCCGGTGGAGGGGCGGGGAGACCCAGTACTTC.